This T cell receptor beta chain was captured in a study of post-analysis software for immune sequencing data. Study findings and constraints: Compared against controls, patients with multiple sclerosis displayed significantly lower normalized Chao1 diversity.

Included in the TCR beta cDNA libraries were unique molecular identifiers. TCRdb reanalysed the PCR reads using MiXCR and keeps one entry per CDR3 protein. The table includes around 500,000 distinct CDR3 sequences, around a third detected once. This clonotype showed up just a few times. No antigen is known for it. The sample consisted of blood. This receptor was identified in a girl between 2 and 17 years old with multiple sclerosis.

CDR3 loop: CAISEKGQANTGELFF. The CDR3 coding sequence is TGTGCCATCAGTGAGAAAGGTCAGGCAAACACCGGGGAGCTGTTTTTT. The V call is TRBV10-3, the J call TRBJ2-2; D call uncertain. From germline, CDR1 is ENHRY and CDR2 SYGVKD. Trimming shortened V by 2 bases and J by 2 bases, and 12 bases separated the two germline ends. The CDR3 has 16 residues.